One T cell receptor beta chain is described in this entry. The antigen is not known. This may arise from a read error, as a much more abundant clone is one base away. Investigators profiled TCR beta VDJ and CDR3 from genomic DNA template. Using its own MiXCR run on the reads, TCRdb lists one record per CDR3 protein. The table lists fewer than 250,000 distinct CDR3 sequences, approximately 50% of them singletons. Germline lookup yields CDR1 SGHDT and CDR2 YYEEEE. The CDR3 runs to 15 residues. Trimming shortened V by 2 bases and J by 6 bases, and 14 bases separated the two germline ends. This sample is drawn from a study of CD8+CD57+ T cells in acquired aplastic anemia. Study-level background: Sorting CD4+ and CD8+ cells gave DNA averaging about 2.9 ug. Regarding the study as a whole: It was found that approximately 29 CD8+ CDR3 sequences were shared between patients and controls. Patients were compared with controls for CD8+ Simpson's diversity, and no significant difference emerged.

The chain couples TRBV5-6 to TRBJ1-4, with a weak D call TRBD1 (6 bases). The sequencing sample was made of sorted CD4+, CD8+, or CD8+CD57+ T cells (not recorded which) from PBMCs. The TCR was taken from a human donor in good health, serving as a control. This chain's CDR3 is CASSLGTLVDEKLFF. The CDR3, as DNA: TGTGCCAGCAGCTTAGGGACACTCGTTGATGAAAAACTGTTTTTT.